Sequencing of this TCR beta chain was carried out in a study of shared clonotypes between healthy human individuals. A note on this clone: Its antigen is currently unknown.

Study results and limitations: The researchers took only blood, and tissue repertoires probably look different. On the whole, naive subsets had larger estimated richness than memory subsets had. The study found about 5% of naive CD4 clonotypes shared across a few donors. Depth of sequencing was expected to influence donor clonotype sharing.

Using immunoSEQ multiplex PCR, the repertoire was profiled, and TCRdb retains in-frame clones only, with some absent. Of roughly 650,000 clones listed, approximately 96% are singletons. As defined, naive CD8 cells were CD45RO-negative and positively selected for CCR7, with terminally differentiated effector memory CD45RA+ cells excluded. The CDR3 covers 12 residues. Germline CDR1 SNHLY, CDR2 FYNNEI. V gave up 3 bases and J gave up 6 bases, with 8 bases separating them. The sequence derives from a woman aged 30 to 39 in good health. The V call is TRBV2, the J call TRBJ1-1, with a tentative D call TRBD1 (5 bases). Sequencing used naive CD8+ T cells sorted from blood. CDR3 region: CASSEGGSEAFF. The CDR3 DNA reads TGTGCCAGCAGTGAGGGGGGATCTGAAGCTTTCTTT.